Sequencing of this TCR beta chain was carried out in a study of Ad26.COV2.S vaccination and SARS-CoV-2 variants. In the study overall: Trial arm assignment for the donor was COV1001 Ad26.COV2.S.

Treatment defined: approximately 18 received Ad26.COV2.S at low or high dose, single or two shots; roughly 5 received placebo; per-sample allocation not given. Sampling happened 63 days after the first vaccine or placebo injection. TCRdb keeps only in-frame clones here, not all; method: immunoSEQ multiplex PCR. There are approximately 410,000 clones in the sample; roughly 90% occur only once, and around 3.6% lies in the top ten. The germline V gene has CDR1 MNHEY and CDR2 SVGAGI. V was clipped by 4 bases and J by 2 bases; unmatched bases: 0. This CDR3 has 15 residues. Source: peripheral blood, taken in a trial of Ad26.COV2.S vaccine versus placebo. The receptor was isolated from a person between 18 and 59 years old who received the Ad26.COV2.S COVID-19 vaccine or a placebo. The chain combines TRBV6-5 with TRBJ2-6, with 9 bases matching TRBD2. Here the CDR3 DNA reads TGTGCCAGCAGTTTAGCGGGGGCTGGGGCCAACGTCCTGACTTTC. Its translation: CASSLAGAGANVLTF.